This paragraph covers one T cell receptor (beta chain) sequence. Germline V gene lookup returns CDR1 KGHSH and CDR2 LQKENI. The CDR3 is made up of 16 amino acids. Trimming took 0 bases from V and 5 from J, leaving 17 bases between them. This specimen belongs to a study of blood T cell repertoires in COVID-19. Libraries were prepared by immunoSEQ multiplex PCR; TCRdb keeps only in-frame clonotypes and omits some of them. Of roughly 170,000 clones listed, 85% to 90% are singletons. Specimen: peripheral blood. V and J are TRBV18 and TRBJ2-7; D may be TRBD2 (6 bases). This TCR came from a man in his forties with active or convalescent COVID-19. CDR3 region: CASSPPNSGLLNEQYF. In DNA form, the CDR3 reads TGTGCCAGCTCACCACCAAACAGCGGGCTTCTAAACGAGCAGTACTTC.